This T cell receptor beta chain was retrieved from a study of blood T cell repertoires in COVID-19. Overall study context: The United States, Italy and Spain provided the acute and convalescent COVID-19 samples. PBMCs, B-cell-depleted T cells, or T cells were the source of the cDNA or gDNA that made up the material.

In the original processing: For nucleated cells, counts were estimated from reference gene primer amplification. Method: immunoSEQ multiplex PCR; TCRdb's copy keeps in-frame clones and lacks some. D and trimming come from the DNA, and the V and J calls and clone size come from that table. The sample carries 30,000 to 35,000 clones, around 90% recorded once. This CDR3 is 13 amino acids long. From germline, CDR1 is SGHTA and CDR2 FQGNSA. V shed 1 base and J shed 6 bases, with 7 bases lying between them. This sequence originates from a man aged 55 to 69 with active COVID-19. The V gene is TRBV7-2, the J gene TRBJ1-5, with D uncertain. The material sequenced was peripheral blood. CDR3 coding DNA: TGTGCCAGCAGCTTAGTAGGCGGTCAGCCCCAGCATTTT. Amino acid sequence: CASSLVGGQPQHF.